These 12 T cell receptor beta chains originate from one sample sequenced in a study of patients and donors after allogeneic stem cell transplantation (dated by TCRdb to between 2020 and 2021). Receptor amplification or capture employed RT-PCR. Reads for this sample came from a NextSeq 550. TCRdb took the public reads, trimmed them with fastp at Q25, ran MiXCR for clone calling and kept in-frame beta chains. One record per CDR3 amino acid sequence lists the most common genes and DNA. This sample has approximately 31,000 distinct CDR3 sequences in its table, and 35% to 40% of those were observed once. The ten largest clones add up to around 76% of the sample. The source material was blood, either unsorted or a sorted T cell fraction (not recorded which). The receptors stem from a human donor who was either an allogeneic HSCT recipient or a stem cell or donor lymphocyte infusion donor (not recorded which). It is not recorded whose cells these are; they may come from a transplant donor.

In DNA, the CDR3 is TGCGCCAGCAGCTTTATGACAGGCACAGATACGCAGTATTTT. Translation gives CASSFMTGTDTQYF. The chain uses TRBV5-1 and TRBJ2-3; D may be TRBD1 (5 bases). Germline lookup yields CDR1 SGHRS and CDR2 YFSETQ. Deletions cut 2 bases from V and 1 base from J, with 8 bases between. CDR3 size: 14 residues.

The genes are TRBV20-1 and TRBJ1-3; a weak D match, TRBD1 (5 bases). Germline lookup yields CDR1 DFQATT and CDR2 SNEGSKA (reference sequence). Trimming removed 4 bases at V and 0 bases at J, with 16 bases between. This CDR3 contains 16 residues. The DNA for the CDR3 is TGCAGTGCTAAGGGGAGTGACCGTCCCTCTGGAAACACCATATATTTT. Amino acids: CSAKGSDRPSGNTIYF.

The chain employs TRBV5-1 and TRBJ2-1, with 10 bases matching TRBD2. The CDR3 runs 17 residues. V shed 0 bases and J 8 bases; nucleotides not matched to a gene: 11. Germline values: CDR1 SGHRS, CDR2 YFSETQ. The CDR3 reads CASSLGHSLAGVDEQFF. CDR3 sequence (DNA): TGCGCCAGCAGCTTGGGCCACTCCCTAGCGGGAGTCGATGAGCAGTTCTTC.

This clonotype was detected only a few times. The CDR3 sequence is CSARPGLAGDEQFF. DNA for the CDR3: TGCAGTGCTAGACCGGGACTAGCGGGAGATGAGCAGTTCTTC. The genes are TRBV20-1 and TRBJ2-1; TRBD2 aligns across 14 bases. Trimming took 2 bases from V and 8 from J; bases not matched to a gene: 2. The germline CDR1 and CDR2 sequences are DFQATT and SNEGSKA (reference sequence). CDR3 size: 14 residues.

V usage is TRBV4-2 and J usage is TRBJ1-6; the match to TRBD1 covers 7 bases. The CDR3 is 16 amino acids. The germline V gene has CDR1 LGHNA and CDR2 YNFKEQ. The V and J ends lost 3 bases and 1 base, in that order; junction bases with no gene match: 3. CDR3 in amino acids: CASSHTGDSYNSPLHF. CDR3 DNA sequence: TGTGCCAGCAGCCATACAGGGGATTCCTATAATTCACCCCTCCACTTT.

The V gene is TRBV5-1, the J gene TRBJ2-1; 10 positions match TRBD2. This CDR3 spans 16 amino acids. With 4 bases clipped from V and 1 base from J, the junction kept 5 bases outside the gene matches. The germline V gene has CDR1 SGHRS and CDR2 YFSETQ. The CDR3 region is CASSASGSASYNEQFF. CDR3 DNA: TGCGCCAGCAGCGCTAGCGGGAGCGCTTCCTACAATGAGCAGTTCTTC.

This chain joins TRBV6-4 and TRBJ2-7, with D possibly TRBD2 on 5 matching bases. V lost 6 bases, J lost 2 bases, and 20 bases lay in between. Per the germline V gene, CDR1 is MRHNA and CDR2 is SNTAGT. This CDR3 contains 16 residues. CDR3 bases: TGTGCCAGCAGCATAACTGACCGGGGAAGGGCCTACGAGCAGTACGTC. As protein: CASSITDRGRAYEQYV.

The CDR3 DNA sequence: TGCGCCAGCAGCTCCACCGGACTAGCGGGATTCTACAATGAGCAGTTCTTC. This gives the protein CASSSTGLAGFYNEQFF. The chain is built from TRBV5-1 and TRBJ2-1; 12 nucleotides agree with TRBD2. With 3 bases clipped from V and 3 bases from J, the junction kept 7 bases outside the gene matches. This CDR3 comprises 17 residues. Germline-derived CDR1 and CDR2 are SGHRS and YFSETQ.

CDR3 loop: CASSLNPEFF. In nucleotides, the CDR3 is TGTGCCAGCAGCTTAAACCCCGAGTTCTTC. The chain joins TRBV5-5 to TRBJ2-1, with unresolved D. Trimming took off 2 bases at V and 14 bases at J, with 8 bases between the two ends. The CDR3 covers 10 residues. Per the germline V gene, CDR1 is SGHKS and CDR2 is YYEKEE (reference sequence).

This clonotype was seen once. This chain's CDR3 is CASSLTSGGAGGEQYV. The CDR3 DNA reads TGCGCCAGCAGCTTGACTAGCGGGGGGGCCGGCGGCGAGCAGTACGTC. The genes are TRBV5-1 and TRBJ2-7; 13 positions match TRBD2. Germline V gene lookup returns CDR1 SGHRS and CDR2 YFSETQ. V lost 1 base, J lost 6 bases, and 7 bases stayed unmatched. This CDR3 has 16 amino acids.

This clonotype came up many times. The chain recombines TRBV29-1 with TRBJ1-2, with 11 bases fitting TRBD1. Germline CDR1 reads SQVTM; CDR2 reads ANQGSEA. The CDR3 length is 14 residues. Trimming took 7 bases from V and 2 from J; bases not matched to a gene: 6. Here the CDR3 DNA reads TGCAGCGCCAGGAGGGACAGGGGGAACTATGGCTACACCTTC. This codes for CSARRDRGNYGYTF.

In nucleotides, the CDR3 is TGTGCCAGCAGCCTAACCCGCTGGTCCGCCGGGGAGCTGTTTTTT. Translation gives CASSLTRWSAGELFF. The rearrangement joins TRBV7-4 to TRBJ2-2; D not certain. Germline CDR1 and CDR2: SGHVT and SQSDAQ. This CDR3 region has 15 residues. V lost 5 bases and J 6 bases, leaving 16 bases between the germline ends.